Described below is a single T cell receptor (beta chain) sequence and its context. Its binding antigen is unknown. No much larger clone is present one base from it, and per-base qualities are unavailable. This sample stems from a study of blood T cell repertoires in COVID-19 (dated by TCRdb to the early 2020s). As for the study more broadly: The collaborator samples originated in the United States, Italy and Spain and spanned the acute and convalescent phases of COVID-19. The material from the prospective study consisted of cDNA or gDNA derived from T cells, B-cell-depleted T cells, or PBMCs. Deeply sampled blood TCRbeta repertoires from subjects exposed to, actively infected with, or recovered from COVID-19 were included in the dataset. A freely available public database, intended as a resource for researchers studying the immune response to SARS-CoV-2, is where the repertoires were released. Samples were obtained from the ongoing ImmuneRACE study (first 160 participants) and from 1,254 subjects provided by 6 global collaborators. Sample metadata almost always included a de-identified subject ID, COVID-19 status, age in years and sex. Where available, HLA class I and class II types were taken from metadata supplied by the sample provider and were not determined by assay-based typing.

Results the study describes overall, beyond this receptor: Clinical and demographic metadata were provided uncurated, with the amount varying by source and participant.

TCRbeta CDR3 regions were amplified from genomic DNA using the immunoSEQ Assay, a bias-controlled multiplex PCR. The paper's processing steps were these. Within the assay, amplification of reference gene primers was used to estimate how many nucleated cells each sample contained. To quantify the absolute abundance of each unique TCRbeta CDR3 rearrangement, sequence reads were collapsed and filtered. For each sample, productive Simpson clonality was calculated as the square root of Simpson's diversity index over productive rearrangements. TCRdb holds this immuneACCESS table with in-frame rearrangements only. Some clones are missing; in checked studies, unresolved V genes explain under half, and the rest has no known cause. V, J and clone size were drawn from that table, and D and trimming were deduced from the DNA. For this sample there are around 75,000 clones; 88% appear just once. Approximately 1.4% of the sample rests with the top ten.

The cysteine opens and the phenylalanine closes a CDR3 of 17 amino acids. Of all the DNA, just the CDR3 is kept, 51 bases in frame from base 1. Based on the germline V gene (reference sequence), the CDR1 and CDR2 sequences are LNHDA and SQIVND. Trimming accounts for 0 bases at V and 1 base at J, while the number of junction bases matched to no gene is 2. Whole blood was collected in K2EDTA tubes by collaborating institutions according to the institutions' own protocols. For TCRbeta analysis, collaborators shipped samples in one of three forms: frozen whole blood, isolated PBMCs, or DNA extracted from either of those sample types.

The source material was peripheral blood. This TCR derives from a human donor in a cohort sampled during active COVID-19. The V and J segments used are TRBV19 and TRBJ2-6; 8 of the junction bases match TRBD1. CDR3 sequence: CASSIETGGSGANVLTF. The nucleotides are TGTGCCAGTAGTATAGAAACAGGGGGTTCTGGGGCCAACGTCCTGACTTTC.